This paragraph covers one T cell receptor (beta chain) sequence. The antigen remains unidentified. The germline CDR1 and CDR2 sequences are MGHDK and SYGVNS. Trimming removed 6 bases from V and 3 bases from J; junction bases left unmatched: 5. The CDR3 loop spans 13 amino acids. This specimen comes from a study of identifying expanded T cells in peripheral blood. Whole-study findings and limits: Technical replicates showed roughly 1.2 changed clones; approximately 2 weeks 15 to 20; four weeks 19.

Produced via immunoSEQ multiplex PCR; TCRdb's table is partial and in-frame only. The sample yields over 100,000 clones, around 89% seen once. The material sequenced was blood. The clonotype originates from a person between 18 and 75 years old in good health. The gene calls are TRBV25-1 and TRBJ2-7, with 7 positions matching TRBD1. In DNA, the CDR3 is TGTGCCAGCAGCCGGGACAGTCGCTACGAGCAGTACTTC. Translation gives CASSRDSRYEQYF.